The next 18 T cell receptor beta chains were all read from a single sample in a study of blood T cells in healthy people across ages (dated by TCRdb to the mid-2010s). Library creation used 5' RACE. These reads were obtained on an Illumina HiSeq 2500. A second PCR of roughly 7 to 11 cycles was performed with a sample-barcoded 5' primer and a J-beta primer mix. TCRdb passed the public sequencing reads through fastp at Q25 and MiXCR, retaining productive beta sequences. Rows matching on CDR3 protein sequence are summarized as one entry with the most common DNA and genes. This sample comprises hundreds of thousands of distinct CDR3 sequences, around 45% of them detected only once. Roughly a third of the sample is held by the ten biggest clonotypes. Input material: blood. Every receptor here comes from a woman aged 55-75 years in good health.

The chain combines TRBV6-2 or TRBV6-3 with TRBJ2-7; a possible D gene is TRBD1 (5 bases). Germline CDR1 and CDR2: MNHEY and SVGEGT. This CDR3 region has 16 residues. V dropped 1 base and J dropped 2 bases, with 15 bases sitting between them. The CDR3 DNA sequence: TGTGCCAGCAGTTACTGGCGACAGTCCCTAACCTACGAGCAGTACTTC. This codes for CASSYWRQSLTYEQYF.

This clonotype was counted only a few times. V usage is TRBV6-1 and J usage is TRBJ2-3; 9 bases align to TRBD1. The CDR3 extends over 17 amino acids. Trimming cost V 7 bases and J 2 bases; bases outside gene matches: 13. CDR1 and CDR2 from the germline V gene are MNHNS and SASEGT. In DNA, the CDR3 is TGTGCCAGCAAGGAAAGACAGGGGGATTTATACACAGATACGCAGTATTTT. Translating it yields CASKERQGDLYTDTQYF.

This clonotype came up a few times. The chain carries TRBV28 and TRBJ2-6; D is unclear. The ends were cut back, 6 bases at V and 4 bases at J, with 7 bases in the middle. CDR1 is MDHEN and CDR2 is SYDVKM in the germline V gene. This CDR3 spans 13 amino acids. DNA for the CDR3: TGTGCCAGCAGGGTCCCCGGGGCCAACGTCCTGACTTTC. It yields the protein CASRVPGANVLTF. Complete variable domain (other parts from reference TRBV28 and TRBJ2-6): DVKVTQSSRYLVKRTGEKVFLECVQDMDHENMFWYRQDPGLGLRLIYFSYDVKMKEKGDIPEGYSVSREKKERFSLILESASTNQTSMYLCASRVPGANVLTFGAGSRLTVL.

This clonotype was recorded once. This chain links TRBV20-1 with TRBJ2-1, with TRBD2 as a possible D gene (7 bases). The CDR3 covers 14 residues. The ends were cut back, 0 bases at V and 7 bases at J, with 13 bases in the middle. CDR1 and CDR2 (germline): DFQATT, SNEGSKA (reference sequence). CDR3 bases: TGCAGTGCTAGAGATCGGCGGGGGCAAAATGAGCAGTTCTTC. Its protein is CSARDRRGQNEQFF.

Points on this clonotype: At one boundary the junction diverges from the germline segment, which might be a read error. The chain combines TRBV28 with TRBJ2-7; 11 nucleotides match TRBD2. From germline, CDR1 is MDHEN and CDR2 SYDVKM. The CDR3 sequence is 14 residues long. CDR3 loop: CANSMGLADYEQYF. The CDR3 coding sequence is TGTGCCAACAGTATGGGACTAGCGGACTACGAGCAGTACTTC. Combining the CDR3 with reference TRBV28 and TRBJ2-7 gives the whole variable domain DVKVTQSSRYLVKRTGEKVFLECVQDMDHENMFWYRQDPGLGLRLIYFSYDVKMKEKGDIPEGYSVSREKKERFSLILESASTNQTSMYLCANSMGLADYEQYFGPGTRLTVT.

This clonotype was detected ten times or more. CDR3 nucleotides: TGCGCCAGCAGCTTGGGACAGGGTAACCAAGAGACCCAGTACTTC. This encodes CASSLGQGNQETQYF. The rearrangement links TRBV5-1 to TRBJ2-5; 7 bases agree with TRBD1. The CDR3 contains 15 residues. The germline V gene encodes CDR1 SGHRS and CDR2 YFSETQ. V lost 0 bases to trimming and J lost 0 bases; unmatched junction nucleotides: 2.

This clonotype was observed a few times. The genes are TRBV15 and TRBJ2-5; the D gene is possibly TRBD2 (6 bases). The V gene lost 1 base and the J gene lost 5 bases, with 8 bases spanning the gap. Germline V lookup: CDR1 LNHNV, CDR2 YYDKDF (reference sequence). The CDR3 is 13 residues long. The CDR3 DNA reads TGTGCCACCAGCAGAGCAGGGACTGAGACCCAGTACTTC. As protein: CATSRAGTETQYF.

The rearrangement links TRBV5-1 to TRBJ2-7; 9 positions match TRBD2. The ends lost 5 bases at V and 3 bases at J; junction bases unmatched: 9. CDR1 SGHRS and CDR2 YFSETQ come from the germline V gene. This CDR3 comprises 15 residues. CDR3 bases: TGCGCCAGCAGTCCCGGGACTAGCAGGAGCTACGAGCAGTACTTC. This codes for CASSPGTSRSYEQYF.

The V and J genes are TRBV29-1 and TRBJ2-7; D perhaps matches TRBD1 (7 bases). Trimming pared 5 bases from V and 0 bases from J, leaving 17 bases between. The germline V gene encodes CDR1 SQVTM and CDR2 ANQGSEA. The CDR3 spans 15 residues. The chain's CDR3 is CSVRGEDRNSYEQYF. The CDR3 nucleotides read TGCAGCGTTAGGGGGGAGGACAGGAACTCCTACGAGCAGTACTTC.

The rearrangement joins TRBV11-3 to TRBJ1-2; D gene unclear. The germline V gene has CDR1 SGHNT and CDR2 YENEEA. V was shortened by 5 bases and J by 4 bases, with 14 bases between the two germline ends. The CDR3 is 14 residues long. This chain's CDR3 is CASSVRKGRYGYTF. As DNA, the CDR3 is TGTGCCAGCAGCGTCCGTAAAGGGCGCTATGGCTACACCTTC. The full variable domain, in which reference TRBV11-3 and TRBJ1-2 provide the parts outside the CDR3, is EAGVVQSPRYKIIEKKQPVAFWCNPISGHNTLYWYLQNLGQGPELLIRYENEEAVDDSQLPKDRFSAERLKGVDSTLKIQPAELGDSAVYLCASSVRKGRYGYTFGSGTRLTVV.

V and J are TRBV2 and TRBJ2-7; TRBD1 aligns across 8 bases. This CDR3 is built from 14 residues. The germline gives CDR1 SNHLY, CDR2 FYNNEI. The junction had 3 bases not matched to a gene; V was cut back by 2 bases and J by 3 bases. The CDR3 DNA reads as TGTGCCAGCAGTGAATGGACAGGGAACTACGAGCAGTACTTC. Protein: CASSEWTGNYEQYF. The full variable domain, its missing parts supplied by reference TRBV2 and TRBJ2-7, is EPEVTQTPSHQVTQMGQEVILRCVPISNHLYFYWYRQILGQKVEFLVSFYNNEISEKSEIFDDQFSVERPDGSNFTLKIRSTKLEDSAMYFCASSEWTGNYEQYFGPGTRLTVT.

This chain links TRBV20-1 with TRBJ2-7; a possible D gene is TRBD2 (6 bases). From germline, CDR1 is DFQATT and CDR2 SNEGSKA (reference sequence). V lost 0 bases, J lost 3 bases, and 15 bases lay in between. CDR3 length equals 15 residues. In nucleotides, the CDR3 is TGCAGTGCTAGAGATCGCGGGGCGGGGCGCTACGAGCAGTACTTC. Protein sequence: CSARDRGAGRYEQYF.

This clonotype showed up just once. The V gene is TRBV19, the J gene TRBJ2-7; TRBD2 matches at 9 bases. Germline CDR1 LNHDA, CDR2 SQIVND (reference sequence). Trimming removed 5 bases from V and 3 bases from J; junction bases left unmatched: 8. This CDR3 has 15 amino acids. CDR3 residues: CASSPIAGANYEQYF. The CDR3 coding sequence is TGTGCCAGTAGTCCCATAGCGGGAGCTAACTACGAGCAGTACTTC.

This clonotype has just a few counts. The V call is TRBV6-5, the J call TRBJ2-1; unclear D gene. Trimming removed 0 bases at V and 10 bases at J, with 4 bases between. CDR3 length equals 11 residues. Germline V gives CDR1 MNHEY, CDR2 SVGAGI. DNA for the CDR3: TGTGCCAGCAGTTACTCGGCGGAGCAGTTCTTC. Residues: CASSYSAEQFF.

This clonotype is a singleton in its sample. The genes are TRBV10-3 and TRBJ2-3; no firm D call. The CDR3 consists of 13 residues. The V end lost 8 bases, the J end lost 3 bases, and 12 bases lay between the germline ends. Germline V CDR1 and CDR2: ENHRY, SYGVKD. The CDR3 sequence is CAIRWTETDTQYF. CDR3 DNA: TGTGCCATCCGCTGGACGGAGACAGATACGCAGTATTTT.

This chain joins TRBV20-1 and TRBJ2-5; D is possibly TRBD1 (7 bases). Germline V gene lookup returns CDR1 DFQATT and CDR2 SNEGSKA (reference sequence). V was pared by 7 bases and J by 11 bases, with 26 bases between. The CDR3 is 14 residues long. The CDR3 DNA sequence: TGCAGTGTTAAGCTCAGGGGGGAAGCGAATGAGCAGTACTTC. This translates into CSVKLRGEANEQYF.

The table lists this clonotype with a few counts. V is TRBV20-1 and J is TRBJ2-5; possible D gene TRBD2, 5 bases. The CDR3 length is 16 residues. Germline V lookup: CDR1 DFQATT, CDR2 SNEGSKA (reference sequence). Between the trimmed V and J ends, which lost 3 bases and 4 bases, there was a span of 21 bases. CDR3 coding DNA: TGCAGTGCTAGCGAGACTCGACCCTTCAGCGGAGAGACCCAGTACTTC. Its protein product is CSASETRPFSGETQYF.

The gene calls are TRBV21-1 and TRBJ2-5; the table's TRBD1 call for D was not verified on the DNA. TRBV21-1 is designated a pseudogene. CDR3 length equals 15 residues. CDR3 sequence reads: CASSYRTYLKETQYF. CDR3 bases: TGTGCCAGCAGCTATAGGACATACCTAAAAGAGACCCAGTACTTC.